Listed here are 32 T cell receptor beta chains from one sample, sequenced in a study of shared clonotypes between healthy human individuals. Naive CD8 cells were CD45RO-negative, positively selected for CCR7, excluding terminally differentiated effector memory CD45RA+ cells. Assay used: immunoSEQ multiplex PCR; TCRdb lists only in-frame clones, some missing. In the table there are 630,000 or so clones, roughly 98% of which are singletons. Sequencing used naive CD8+ T cells sorted from blood. The receptors stem from a man aged 25 to 40 in good health.

The V gene is TRBV2, the J gene TRBJ2-7; D remains unclear. The CDR3 is 12 residues long. Germline lookup yields CDR1 SNHLY and CDR2 FYNNEI. The germline V and J ends were trimmed by 8 bases and 0 bases, with 8 bases remaining between them. This CDR3 reads CASLGNSYEQYF. The DNA for the CDR3 is TGTGCCAGCTTGGGAAACTCCTACGAGCAGTACTTC.

This clone was recorded only once. The rearrangement uses TRBV27 and TRBJ2-2; D might be TRBD1 or TRBD2, each matching 5 bases. The ends were cut back, 5 bases at V and 1 base at J, with 20 bases in the middle. The germline CDR1 and CDR2 sequences are MNHEY and SMNVEV (reference sequence). The CDR3 spans 18 residues. Here the CDR3 DNA reads TGTGCCAGCAGTGCCTACCCTGGGACGGCCATGAACACCGGGGAGCTGTTTTTT. Translation: CASSAYPGTAMNTGELFF.

The V and J genes are TRBV10-3 and TRBJ2-7; 9 bases map to TRBD1. The germline CDR1 and CDR2 sequences are ENHRY and SYGVKD. This CDR3 contains 12 residues. V lost 10 bases, J lost 3 bases, and 4 bases stayed unmatched. CDR3 in amino acids: CATRTGDYEQYF. The DNA for the CDR3 is TGTGCCACCAGGACAGGGGACTACGAGCAGTACTTC.

Comment on this clone: Other nucleotide sequences in the sample specify the same CDR3. V and J are TRBV27 and TRBJ2-7; no firm D call. With 5 bases removed from V and 0 bases from J, the gap between germline ends came to 8 bases. Germline V gene lookup returns CDR1 MNHEY and CDR2 SMNVEV (reference sequence). The CDR3 consists of 13 residues. DNA of the CDR3: TGTGCCAGCAGTCACCGGCGCTCCTACGAGCAGTACTTC. Encoded protein: CASSHRRSYEQYF.

This chain uses TRBV28 with TRBJ2-3; 11 nucleotides line up with TRBD2. The CDR3 is 15 amino acids. CDR1 MDHEN and CDR2 SYDVKM come from the germline V gene. V shed 6 bases and J 5 bases; nucleotides not matched to a gene: 7. The CDR3 region has the DNA TGTGCCAGCAGCCTTAGCGGGAGGGCCGTAGATACGCAGTATTTT. Amino acid sequence: CASSLSGRAVDTQYF.

This chain joins TRBV23-1 and TRBJ2-1; tentative D call: TRBD1 (6 bases). TRBV23-1 belongs to the ORF category, with a function that is uncertain. The V end was cut by 0 bases, the J end by 0 bases, with 15 bases between. The CDR3 sequence is 18 residues long. The CDR3 nucleotides read TGCGCCAGCAGTCAATCTAAGTCGGACAGAGGCTCCTACAATGAGCAGTTCTTC. Translation: CASSQSKSDRGSYNEQFF.

The chain combines TRBV15 with TRBJ2-5; D tentatively reads TRBD1 or TRBD2 (7 bases each). Trimming took 3 bases from V and 5 from J, leaving 16 bases between them. The CDR3 runs 15 residues. Germline values: CDR1 LNHNV, CDR2 YYDKDF (reference sequence). The CDR3 DNA follows: TGTGCCACCAGCAGCCTGGGAGGGGGCGGGGAGACCCAGTACTTC. It specifies CATSSLGGGGETQYF.

The chain joins TRBV4-1 to TRBJ2-3; no firm D call. Germline V gene lookup returns CDR1 MGHRA and CDR2 YSYEKL. The V gene lost 0 bases and the J gene lost 6 bases, with 7 bases spanning the gap. The length of the CDR3 is 13 residues. The CDR3 DNA reads as TGCGCCAGCAGCCAAGATTCCTGGGATACGCAGTATTTT. Translating gives CASSQDSWDTQYF.

The chain has TRBV6-5 and TRBJ2-1; D may be TRBD2 (6 bases). This CDR3 contains 14 residues. V was pared by 5 bases and J by 6 bases, with 14 bases between. CDR1 and CDR2 from the germline V gene are MNHEY and SVGAGI. Here the CDR3 reads CASSPRGFGNEQFF. CDR3 nucleotide sequence: TGTGCCAGCAGTCCCCGGGGGTTTGGCAATGAGCAGTTCTTC.

The rearrangement links TRBV6-5 to TRBJ1-1, with D maybe TRBD1 (6 bases). CDR1 is MNHEY and CDR2 is SVGAGI in the germline V gene. The CDR3 covers 12 residues. V dropped 6 bases and J dropped 5 bases, with 10 bases sitting between them. In nucleotides, the CDR3 is TGTGCCAGCAGCATCGACAGGACTGAAGCTTTCTTT. Its protein product is CASSIDRTEAFF.

V gene TRBV27 combines with J gene TRBJ2-4; possibly TRBD2 for D (6 bases). The CDR3 length is 14 residues. CDR1 is MNHEY and CDR2 is SMNVEV in the germline V gene (reference sequence). Deletions cut 1 base from V and 9 bases from J, with 13 bases between. The CDR3 DNA sequence: TGTGCCAGCAGTTTATTCAGCCTGGGAGGCATTCAGTACTTC. Translation: CASSLFSLGGIQYF.

The chain employs TRBV29-1 and TRBJ2-2; TRBD1 might be the D (6 bases). There are 14 residues in the CDR3. The V gene's germline CDR1 is SQVTM and CDR2 ANQGSEA. Trimming shortened V by 4 bases and J by 1 base, and 10 bases separated the two germline ends. The DNA of the CDR3 is TGCAGCGTTGGCCAGGGACAGAACACCGGGGAGCTGTTTTTT. It codes for CSVGQGQNTGELFF.

The chain links TRBV6-5 to TRBJ2-1; D is perhaps TRBD2 (5 bases). Trimming left V 5 bases short and J 7 bases short, with 15 bases between. This CDR3 spans 14 amino acids. Germline V gene data show CDR1 as MNHEY and CDR2 as SVGAGI. CDR3: CASSPSGEDNEQFF. The DNA of the CDR3 is TGTGCCAGCAGTCCTTCCGGGGAAGATAATGAGCAGTTCTTC.

The genes are TRBV9 and TRBJ2-1; D possibly corresponds to TRBD2 (7 bases). The V and J ends lost 4 bases and 3 bases respectively, with 17 bases between them. Germline loops: CDR1 SGDLS, CDR2 YYNGEE. The CDR3 totals 16 residues. DNA for the CDR3: TGTGCCAGCAGCTCCAAGGGGGGCGGGAGCTACAATGAGCAGTTCTTC. This codes for CASSSKGGGSYNEQFF. Using reference TRBV9 and TRBJ2-1 for the parts outside the CDR3, the full variable domain is DSGVTQTPKHLITATGQRVTLRCSPRSGDLSVYWYQQSLDQGLQFLIQYYNGEERAKGNILERFSAQQFPDLHSELNLSSLELGDSALYFCASSSKGGGSYNEQFFGPGTRLTVL.

The chain links TRBV27 to TRBJ2-1; 12 nucleotides line up with TRBD2. V was pared by 5 bases and J by 8 bases, with 7 bases of the junction left unmatched. From germline, CDR1 is MNHEY and CDR2 SMNVEV (reference sequence). The CDR3 is 15 residues long. The chain's CDR3 is CASSLGTSGLDEQFF. CDR3 DNA sequence: TGTGCCAGCAGTCTCGGGACTAGCGGGCTCGATGAGCAGTTCTTC.

In regard to this clone: Distinct nucleotide sequences in the sample also encode this CDR3. The chain joins TRBV27 to TRBJ2-7; D possibly uses TRBD1 or TRBD2 (5 bases each). Trimming took off 5 bases at V and 2 bases at J, with 10 bases between the two ends. The V gene's germline CDR1 is MNHEY and CDR2 SMNVEV (reference sequence). The CDR3 spans 13 residues. CDR3 protein: CASSLGTAYEQYF. In DNA form, the CDR3 reads TGTGCCAGCAGTCTAGGGACGGCCTACGAGCAGTACTTC.

The V call is TRBV6-5, the J call TRBJ2-2; tentative D call: TRBD1 (6 bases). Trimming left V 7 bases short and J 1 base short, with 7 bases between. CDR1 and CDR2 (germline): MNHEY, SVGAGI. The length of the CDR3 is 13 residues. The CDR3 region has the DNA TGTGCCAGCATGACAGGGAACACCGGGGAGCTGTTTTTT. Amino acids: CASMTGNTGELFF.

DNA of the CDR3: TGTGCCAGCAGCAAAGTGACTAGCGGGCTCGGCAAAAGCACAGATACGCAGTATTTT. It codes for CASSKVTSGLGKSTDTQYF. J is TRBJ2-3 and V is TRBV21-1; TRBD2 reflects the table's D call only, with no check against the DNA. TRBV21-1 is classified as a pseudogene. The CDR3 has 19 amino acids.

The chain is built from TRBV5-4 and TRBJ1-1; D not certain. This CDR3 comprises 13 residues. V lost 10 bases and J 1 base, leaving 14 bases between the germline ends. Germline CDR1 reads SGHNT; CDR2 reads YYREEE (reference sequence). The CDR3 bases are TGTGCCGCCGAGAGGGAGGGGAACACTGAAGCTTTCTTT. Its translation is CAAEREGNTEAFF.

The chain combines TRBV4-1 with TRBJ2-1; no clear D gene. Trimming cost V 1 base and J 9 bases, with 7 bases left between them. Germline CDR1 and CDR2: MGHRA and YSYEKL. The CDR3 contains 12 residues. The CDR3 spells CASSQGRLEQFF. CDR3 nucleotides: TGCGCCAGCAGCCAAGGGCGGCTTGAGCAGTTCTTC.

The CDR3 reads CASSLGWANTGELFF. The CDR3, as DNA: TGTGCCAGCAGCTTAGGATGGGCGAACACCGGGGAGCTGTTTTTT. V and J are TRBV7-9 and TRBJ2-2; D not certain. Looked up from germline, CDR1 is SEHNR and CDR2 is FQNEAQ (reference sequence). The CDR3 contains 15 residues. V lost 1 base and J 0 bases, leaving 6 bases between the germline ends.

The rearrangement links TRBV7-9 to TRBJ2-2, with D perhaps matching TRBD2 (6 bases). In germline, CDR1 is SEHNR, CDR2 FQNEAQ (reference sequence). V was clipped by 3 bases and J by 0 bases, with 17 bases between them. The CDR3 covers 18 residues. CDR3 DNA: TGTGCCAGCAGCTTTTTTTTGGGCCTAGCGACGAACACCGGGGAGCTGTTTTTT. This codes for CASSFFLGLATNTGELFF.

CDR3 region: CASSDGLAGYYEQYF. The CDR3 DNA reads TGTGCCAGCAGCGATGGACTAGCGGGATACTACGAGCAGTACTTC. The chain carries TRBV7-2 and TRBJ2-7; TRBD2 aligns across 12 bases. V shed 5 bases, J shed 3 bases, and the junction held 5 bases outside the gene matches. The length of the CDR3 is 15 residues. From germline, CDR1 is SGHTA and CDR2 FQGNSA.

The chain joins TRBV28 to TRBJ2-7; D gene ambiguous. The germline V gene encodes CDR1 MDHEN and CDR2 SYDVKM. This CDR3 contains 15 residues. Trimming cost V 2 bases and J 6 bases, with 17 bases left between them. For the CDR3, the DNA is TGTGCCAGCAGTTTACGCCGAACTTCTACCTCCGAGCAGTACTTC. Protein sequence: CASSLRRTSTSEQYF.

The gene calls are TRBV4-1 and TRBJ2-3, with D possibly being TRBD2 (7 bases). V shed 0 bases and J shed 7 bases, with 11 bases lying between them. Germline V gene sequence: CDR1 MGHRA, CDR2 YSYEKL. This CDR3 is 14 amino acids long. For the CDR3, the DNA is TGCGCCAGCAGCCAAGAGGGGGGGACATATACGCAGTATTTT. Translation gives CASSQEGGTYTQYF.

This clone was seen a single time. The genes are TRBV19 and TRBJ2-1; D not certain. The CDR3 is 12 amino acids. V lost 8 bases, J lost 4 bases, and 9 bases lay in between. Germline V gives CDR1 LNHDA, CDR2 SQIVND (reference sequence). CDR3 region: CASSDLYNEQFF. In DNA, the CDR3 is TGTGCCAGTTCTGATCTATACAATGAGCAGTTCTTC.

The chain employs TRBV11-2 and TRBJ2-5; D uncertain. This CDR3 contains 14 residues. Germline V gene sequence: CDR1 SGHAT, CDR2 FQNNGV. V dropped 1 base and J dropped 2 bases, with 8 bases sitting between them. The CDR3 loop is CASSLAPAQETQYF. The DNA for the CDR3 is TGTGCCAGCAGCTTAGCGCCGGCTCAAGAGACCCAGTACTTC.

V is TRBV7-6 and J is TRBJ2-7, with TRBD1 identical over 7 bases. Per the germline V gene, CDR1 is SGHVS and CDR2 is FNYEAQ. V lost 5 bases to trimming and J lost 3 bases; unmatched junction nucleotides: 10. The CDR3 runs 15 residues. The CDR3 is CASSPNPGTVYEQYF. The DNA for the CDR3 is TGTGCCAGCAGCCCCAACCCCGGGACAGTCTACGAGCAGTACTTC. The full variable domain, rest sourced from reference TRBV7-6 and TRBJ2-7, is GAGVSQSPRYKVTKRGQDVALRCDPISGHVSLYWYRQALGQGPEFLTYFNYEAQQDKSGLPNDRFSAERPEGSISTLTIQRTEQRDSAMYRCASSPNPGTVYEQYFGPGTRLTVT.

This sequence joins TRBV7-9 and TRBJ1-4; D call uncertain. The CDR3 consists of 17 residues. Trimming removed 1 base at V and 0 bases at J, with 12 bases between. Germline V gene lookup returns CDR1 SEHNR and CDR2 FQNEAQ (reference sequence). This chain's CDR3 is CASSLGPMVATNEKLFF. The CDR3 DNA is TGTGCCAGCAGCTTAGGACCCATGGTTGCAACTAATGAAAAACTGTTTTTT.

V and J are TRBV15 and TRBJ2-1, with D perhaps being TRBD1 or TRBD2 (5 bases each). The V and J ends lost 3 bases and 5 bases respectively, with 23 bases between them. The CDR3 has 18 residues. Germline V gene sequence: CDR1 LNHNV, CDR2 YYDKDF (reference sequence). The CDR3 DNA reads TGTGCCACCAGCAGGCGACAAATGGGGGTAATGGGGCACAATGAGCAGTTCTTC. This codes for CATSRRQMGVMGHNEQFF.

On this clone itself: This specimen includes other DNA sequences encoding the same CDR3. The chain is built from TRBV27 and TRBJ1-5, with 7 nucleotides matching TRBD1. Germline CDR1 reads MNHEY; CDR2 reads SMNVEV (reference sequence). The V gene end was trimmed by 5 bases and the J gene end by 0 bases; junction bases not matched to a gene: 4. This CDR3 spans 15 amino acids. CDR3: CASSPGTVSNQPQHF. The CDR3 DNA follows: TGTGCCAGCAGTCCGGGGACAGTTAGCAATCAGCCCCAGCATTTT.

The chain combines TRBV5-6 with TRBJ2-7; perhaps TRBD1 as D (5 bases). Trimming removed 0 bases at V and 4 bases at J, with 11 bases between. The V gene's germline CDR1 is SGHDT and CDR2 YYEEEE. The CDR3 is 14 amino acids. The CDR3 DNA reads as TGTGCCAGCAGCTTGGTCCAGGGTAAATACGAGCAGTACTTC. Protein: CASSLVQGKYEQYF.